One and the same sample provided the 16 T cell receptor beta chains below, sequenced in a study of cytomegalovirus exposure and HLA in healthy donors. The PCR ran on 60 Vbeta and 13 Jbeta primers. This table comes from immunoSEQ multiplex PCR, and its TCRdb copy is limited to in-frame clones, with some not included. The data hold 150,000 to 200,000 clones, with approximately 80% observed a single time. The specimen was PBMCs. These receptors were obtained from a woman between 18 and 30 years old in good health and CMV-seronegative.

V and J are TRBV27 and TRBJ1-1, with D uncertain. Looked up from germline, CDR1 is MNHEY and CDR2 is SMNVEV (reference sequence). The CDR3 is made up of 16 amino acids. V lost 5 bases to trimming and J lost 3 bases, with 19 bases between them. The CDR3 loop reads CASSPGFGSSDTEAFF. The CDR3 nucleotides read TGTGCCAGCAGTCCGGGGTTTGGGTCGTCGGACACTGAAGCTTTCTTT.

The V call is TRBV7-9, the J call TRBJ2-3, with 15 nucleotides matching TRBD2. The CDR3 has 19 amino acids. CDR1 and CDR2 (germline): SEHNR, FQNEAQ (reference sequence). V lost 4 bases to trimming and J lost 1 base; unmatched junction nucleotides: 9. The CDR3 sequence is CASSSYGTSGGSRTDTQYF. CDR3 nucleotide sequence: TGTGCCAGCAGCTCCTACGGGACTAGCGGGGGGAGCCGCACAGATACGCAGTATTTT.

This clone was recorded a few times. The chain is built from TRBV5-1 and TRBJ2-1; perhaps TRBD1 as D (5 bases). The CDR3 is 15 residues long. In germline, CDR1 is SGHRS, CDR2 YFSETQ. V was cut by 6 bases and J by 0 bases, with 13 bases left in between. CDR3 DNA: TGCGCCAGCATGCTACAGGCCGGCTCCTACAATGAGCAGTTCTTC. This encodes CASMLQAGSYNEQFF.

The chain uses TRBV5-6 and TRBJ2-5, with 8 positions matching TRBD2. The length of the CDR3 is 14 residues. J was trimmed by 4 bases and V by 2 bases; bases with no gene match: 4. Germline values: CDR1 SGHDT, CDR2 YYEEEE. CDR3 region: CASSFTGGRETQYF. CDR3 DNA: TGTGCCAGCAGCTTTACGGGGGGGCGAGAGACCCAGTACTTC.

The V gene is TRBV7-3, the J gene TRBJ1-1, with 7 bases identical to TRBD1. The CDR3 length is 16 residues. Germline V gene lookup returns CDR1 SGHTA and CDR2 FQGTGA. With 5 bases clipped from V and 0 bases from J, the junction kept 9 bases outside the gene matches. CDR3 loop: CASSPTGVNMNTEAFF. The CDR3, as DNA: TGTGCCAGCAGCCCAACAGGGGTGAACATGAACACTGAAGCTTTCTTT.

This chain uses TRBV15 with TRBJ1-1, with 11 bases fitting TRBD1. Germline CDR1 is LNHNV and CDR2 is YYDKDF (reference sequence). This CDR3 contains 14 residues. Germline trimming cut 3 bases from V and 4 bases from J; bases unmatched to any gene: 1. The CDR3 spells CATSRGQGGTEAFF. In nucleotides, the CDR3 is TGTGCCACCAGCAGGGGACAGGGGGGCACTGAAGCTTTCTTT.

V and J are TRBV2 and TRBJ1-5, with 8 bases identical to TRBD1. In germline, CDR1 is SNHLY, CDR2 FYNNEI. This CDR3 is built from 18 residues. The trim removed 6 bases at V and 0 bases at J, leaving 13 bases unmatched. In DNA, the CDR3 is TGTGCCAGCAGCCCGAGGACAGGGAGGTTTTATAGCAATCAGCCCCAGCATTTT. It encodes CASSPRTGRFYSNQPQHF.

This chain connects TRBV28 to TRBJ1-1, with TRBD1 matching over 8 bases. This CDR3 spans 15 amino acids. CDR1 MDHEN and CDR2 SYDVKM come from the germline V gene. V was pared by 5 bases and J by 1 base, with 6 bases of the junction left unmatched. The CDR3 loop is CASSPSDRANTEAFF. The CDR3 nucleotides are TGTGCCAGCAGTCCCTCGGACAGGGCGAACACTGAAGCTTTCTTT.

The gene calls are TRBV9 and TRBJ1-3; D is uncertain. Germline V gives CDR1 SGDLS, CDR2 YYNGEE. Trimming stripped 3 bases from V and 5 bases from J, with 15 bases between. The CDR3 has 15 residues. The CDR3: CASSARQAGRNTIYF. DNA for the CDR3: TGTGCCAGCAGCGCCAGGCAAGCGGGTAGAAACACCATATATTTT. The full variable domain, completed using reference TRBV9 and TRBJ1-3, is DSGVTQTPKHLITATGQRVTLRCSPRSGDLSVYWYQQSLDQGLQFLIQYYNGEERAKGNILERFSAQQFPDLHSELNLSSLELGDSALYFCASSARQAGRNTIYFGEGSWLTVV.

Points on this clone: This CDR3 is also generated by other DNA sequences in the sample. The rearrangement links TRBV29-1 to TRBJ2-3; 7 positions agree with TRBD1. CDR3 length equals 15 residues. Germline lookup yields CDR1 SQVTM and CDR2 ANQGSEA. V trimming: 3 bases; J trimming: 2 bases; junction bases outside the gene matches: 8. CDR3 region: CSVELRGTDTDTQYF. CDR3 sequence (DNA): TGCAGCGTTGAGTTAAGGGGGACAGACACAGATACGCAGTATTTT.

The chain joins TRBV7-9 to TRBJ2-1, with 8 bases matching TRBD2. The CDR3 sequence is 16 residues long. Trimming cost V 1 base and J 1 base; bases outside gene matches: 3. Germline values: CDR1 SEHNR, CDR2 FQNEAQ (reference sequence). The CDR3 here is CASSLGGGLSYNEQFF. The CDR3 nucleotides are TGTGCCAGCAGCTTAGGCGGGGGGCTATCCTACAATGAGCAGTTCTTC.

This sequence joins TRBV5-1 and TRBJ1-4; TRBD1 agrees at 7 bases. The ends lost 0 bases at V and 1 base at J; junction bases unmatched: 9. Germline V gene sequence: CDR1 SGHRS, CDR2 YFSETQ. The CDR3 runs to 18 residues. CDR3 amino acids: CASSLGKGAMGTNEKLFF. CDR3 in DNA: TGCGCCAGCAGCTTGGGGAAGGGGGCCATGGGAACTAATGAAAAACTGTTTTTT.

The chain links TRBV7-2 to TRBJ2-5, with 9 bases aligning to TRBD2. The J segment lost 5 bases and the V segment lost 2 bases, leaving 9 bases of the junction unmatched. The CDR3 length is 16 residues. Germline CDR1 SGHTA, CDR2 FQGNSA. DNA of the CDR3: TGTGCCAGCAGCTTACTGTCGGGCGGGGGGGCGGAGACCCAGTACTTC. It translates to CASSLLSGGGAETQYF. Full variable domain (missing parts from reference TRBV7-2 and TRBJ2-5): GAGVSQSPSNKVTEKGKDVELRCDPISGHTALYWYRQSLGQGLEFLIYFQGNSAPDKSGLPSDRFSAERTGGSVSTLTIQRTQQEDSAVYLCASSLLSGGGAETQYFGPGTRLLVL.

This clone was seen only once. The chain recombines TRBV30 with TRBJ1-3; TRBD1 might be the D (6 bases). CDR1 is GTSNPN, CDR2 SVGIG, per germline (reference sequence). Between the trimmed V and J ends, which lost 8 bases and 0 bases, there was a span of 17 bases. The length of the CDR3 is 15 residues. In DNA form, the CDR3 reads TGTGCCGGGGGGGCCAGAAAATACTCTGGAAACACCATATATTTT. This codes for CAGGARKYSGNTIYF.

This chain links TRBV4-1 with TRBJ2-5, with D unresolved. Germline assignment: CDR1 MGHRA and CDR2 YSYEKL. The V gene lost 3 bases and the J gene lost 5 bases, with 16 bases spanning the gap. The CDR3 has 15 residues. DNA of the CDR3: TGCGCCAGCAGCCAGGGTCCCCAGGCTGGGGAGACCCAGTACTTC. Protein sequence: CASSQGPQAGETQYF.

This chain connects TRBV7-2 to TRBJ1-5; perhaps TRBD1 as D (5 bases). The length of the CDR3 is 15 residues. The V gene's germline CDR1 is SGHTA and CDR2 FQGNSA. Trimming shortened V by 7 bases and J by 4 bases, and 17 bases separated the two germline ends. As DNA, the CDR3 is TGTGCCAGCATTTTCGGTGGGGACTCTAATCAGCCCCAGCATTTT. Residues: CASIFGGDSNQPQHF.